This T cell receptor beta chain was sequenced in a study of blood T cells in healthy people across ages. Study findings and constraints: In long-lived donors, naive CD4+ cell counts and diversity exceeded those of aged donors.

With respect to this clonotype: Its target is unknown.

Sample-barcoded 5' priming and a J-beta primer mix drove a second PCR of roughly 6 to 12 cycles. From the 5' RACE reads, TCRdb called clonotypes with MiXCR, one entry per CDR3 protein. The sample has 600,000 to 850,000 distinct CDR3 sequences, 20% to 25% seen once. The CDR3 runs to 14 residues. V lost 3 bases and J lost 3, with 12 bases in between. CDR1 is PRHDT and CDR2 is FYEKMQ in the germline V gene (reference sequence). These same records also appear under a second study, on T cells of mothers and their children.

The chain has TRBV13 and TRBJ2-7; either TRBD1 or TRBD2 may fit D (5 bases each). Sample: blood. The sequence derives from a boy aged 10-17 years in good health. CDR3: CASSLGVNHYEQYF. CDR3 in DNA: TGTGCCAGCAGCTTGGGGGTCAATCACTACGAGCAGTACTTC.